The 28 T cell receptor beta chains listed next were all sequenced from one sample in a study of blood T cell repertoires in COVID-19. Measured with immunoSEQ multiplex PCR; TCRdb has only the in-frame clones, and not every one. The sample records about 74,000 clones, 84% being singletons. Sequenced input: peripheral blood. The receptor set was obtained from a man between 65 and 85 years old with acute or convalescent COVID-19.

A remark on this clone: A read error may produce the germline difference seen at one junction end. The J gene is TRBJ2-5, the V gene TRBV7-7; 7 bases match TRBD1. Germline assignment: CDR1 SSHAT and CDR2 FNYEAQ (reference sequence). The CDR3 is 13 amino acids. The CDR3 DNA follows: TGTGCTAGCAGCCAGACAGGGCTGGAGACCCAGTACTTC. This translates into CASSQTGLETQYF.

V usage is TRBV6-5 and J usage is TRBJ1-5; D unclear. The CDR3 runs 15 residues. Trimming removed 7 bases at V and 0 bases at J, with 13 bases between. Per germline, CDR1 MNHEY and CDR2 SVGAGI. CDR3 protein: CASNPTPYSNQPQHF. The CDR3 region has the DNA TGTGCCAGCAACCCGACACCTTATAGCAATCAGCCCCAGCATTTT.

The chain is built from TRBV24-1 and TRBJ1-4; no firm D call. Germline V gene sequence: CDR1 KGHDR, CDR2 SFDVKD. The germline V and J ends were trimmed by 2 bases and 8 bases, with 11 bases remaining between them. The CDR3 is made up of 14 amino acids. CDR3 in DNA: TGTGCCACCAGTGATTACCGGGATCGGGAAAAACTGTTTTTT. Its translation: CATSDYRDREKLFF.

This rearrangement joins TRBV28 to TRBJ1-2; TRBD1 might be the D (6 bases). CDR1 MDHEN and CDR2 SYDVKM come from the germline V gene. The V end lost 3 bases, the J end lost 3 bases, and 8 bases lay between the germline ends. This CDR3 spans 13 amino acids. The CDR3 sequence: CASSLDSYYGYTF. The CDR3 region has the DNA TGTGCCAGCAGTTTGGACAGTTACTATGGCTACACCTTC.

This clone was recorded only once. CDR3 coding DNA: TGTGCCACCACGCTGGGTGCCACCGAGGCTTTCTTT. Its protein is CATTLGATEAFF. V gene TRBV7-9 combines with J gene TRBJ1-1, with D hard to call. The V end lost 10 bases, the J end lost 11 bases, and 20 bases lay between the germline ends. Germline V gene lookup returns CDR1 SEHNR and CDR2 FQNEAQ (reference sequence). The CDR3 spans 12 residues. Full variable domain (outside the CDR3, taken from reference TRBV7-9 and TRBJ1-1): DTGVSQNPRHKITKRGQNVTFRCDPISEHNRLYWYRQTLGQGPEFLTYFQNEAQLEKSRLLSDRFSAERPKGSFSTLEIQRTEQGDSAMYLCATTLGATEAFFGQGTRLTVV.

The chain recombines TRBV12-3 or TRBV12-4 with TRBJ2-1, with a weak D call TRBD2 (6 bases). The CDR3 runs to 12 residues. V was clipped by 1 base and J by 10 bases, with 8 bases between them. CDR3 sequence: CASSLGGVEQFF. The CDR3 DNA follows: TGTGCCAGCAGTTTAGGGGGGGTGGAGCAGTTCTTC.

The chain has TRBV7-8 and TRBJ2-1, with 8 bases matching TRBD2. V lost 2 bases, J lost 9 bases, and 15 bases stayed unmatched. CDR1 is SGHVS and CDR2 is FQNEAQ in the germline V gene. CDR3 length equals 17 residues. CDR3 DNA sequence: TGTGCCAGCAGCTTACGGCCGGGGGGGCGGGAGATGGGTGAGCAGTTCTTC. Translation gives CASSLRPGGREMGEQFF.

CDR3 bases: TGTGCCAGCCTAGCTTCTCTAACGAACACCGGGGAGCTGTTTTTT. It specifies CASLASLTNTGELFF. The gene calls are TRBV6-5 and TRBJ2-2; a weak D match, TRBD2 (5 bases). V was pared by 8 bases and J by 0 bases, with 13 bases between. The CDR3 runs 15 residues. From germline, CDR1 is MNHEY and CDR2 SVGAGI.

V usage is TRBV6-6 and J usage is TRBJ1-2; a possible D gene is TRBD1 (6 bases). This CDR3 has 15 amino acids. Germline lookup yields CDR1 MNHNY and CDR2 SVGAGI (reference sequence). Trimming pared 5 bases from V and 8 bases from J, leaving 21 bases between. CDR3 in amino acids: CASSPKQGASWGYTF. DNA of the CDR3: TGTGCCAGCAGTCCCAAACAGGGCGCCTCATGGGGCTACACCTTC.

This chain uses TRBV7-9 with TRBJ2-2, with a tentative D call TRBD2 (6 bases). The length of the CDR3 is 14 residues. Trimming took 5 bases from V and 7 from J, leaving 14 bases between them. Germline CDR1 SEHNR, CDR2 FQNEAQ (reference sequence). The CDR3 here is CASSRDFWGGELFF. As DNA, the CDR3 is TGTGCCAGCAGCCGGGACTTTTGGGGCGGGGAGCTGTTTTTT.

The CDR3: CASSSFGEDTQYF. CDR3 nucleotide sequence: TGCGCCAGCAGCTCCTTCGGGGAGGATACGCAGTATTTT. The chain carries TRBV5-1 and TRBJ2-3; D is perhaps TRBD2 (5 bases). The germline CDR1 and CDR2 sequences are SGHRS and YFSETQ. The CDR3 is made up of 13 amino acids. With 3 bases removed from V and 6 bases from J, the gap between germline ends came to 11 bases.

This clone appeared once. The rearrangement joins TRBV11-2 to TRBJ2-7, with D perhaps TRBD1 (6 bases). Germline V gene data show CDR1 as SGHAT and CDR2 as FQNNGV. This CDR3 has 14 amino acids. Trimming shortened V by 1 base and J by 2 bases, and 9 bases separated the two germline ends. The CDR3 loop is CASSLGGHAYEQYF. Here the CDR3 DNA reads TGTGCCAGCAGCTTAGGGGGGCACGCCTACGAGCAGTACTTC.

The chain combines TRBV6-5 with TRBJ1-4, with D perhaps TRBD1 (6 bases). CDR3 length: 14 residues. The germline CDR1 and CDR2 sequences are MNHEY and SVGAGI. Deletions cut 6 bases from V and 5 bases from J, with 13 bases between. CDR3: CASSRRTDNEKLFF. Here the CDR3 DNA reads TGTGCCAGCAGCCGCCGGACAGACAATGAAAAACTGTTTTTT.

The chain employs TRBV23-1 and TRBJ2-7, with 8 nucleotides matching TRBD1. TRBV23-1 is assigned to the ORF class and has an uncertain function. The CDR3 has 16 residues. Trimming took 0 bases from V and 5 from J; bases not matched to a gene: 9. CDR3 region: CASSQSSPATGDEQYF. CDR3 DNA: TGCGCCAGCAGTCAATCGAGCCCAGCGACAGGGGACGAGCAGTACTTC.

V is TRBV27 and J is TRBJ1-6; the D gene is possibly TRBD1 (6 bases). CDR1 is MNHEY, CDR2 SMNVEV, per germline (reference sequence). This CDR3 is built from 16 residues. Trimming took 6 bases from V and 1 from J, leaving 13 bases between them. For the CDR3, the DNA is TGTGCCAGCAGGCACAGGGAACGGTCCTATAATTCACCCCTCCACTTT. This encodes CASRHRERSYNSPLHF.

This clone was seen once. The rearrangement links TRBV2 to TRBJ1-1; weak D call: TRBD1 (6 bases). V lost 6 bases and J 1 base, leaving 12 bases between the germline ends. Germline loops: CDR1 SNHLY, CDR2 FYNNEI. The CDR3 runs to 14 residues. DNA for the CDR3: TGTGCCAGCAGCCCACAGGGACAGAACACTGAAGCTTTCTTT. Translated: CASSPQGQNTEAFF.

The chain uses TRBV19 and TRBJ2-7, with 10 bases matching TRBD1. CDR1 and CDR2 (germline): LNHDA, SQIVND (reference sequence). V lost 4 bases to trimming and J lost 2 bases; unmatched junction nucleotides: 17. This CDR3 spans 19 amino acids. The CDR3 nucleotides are TGTGCCAGTAGTAAACAAGGGACAGGGGCTAGCCGATTAGCCTACGAGCAGTACTTC. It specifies CASSKQGTGASRLAYEQYF.

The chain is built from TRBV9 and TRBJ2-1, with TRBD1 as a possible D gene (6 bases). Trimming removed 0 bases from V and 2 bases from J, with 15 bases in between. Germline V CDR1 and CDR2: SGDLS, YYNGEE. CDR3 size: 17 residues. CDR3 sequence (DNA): TGTGCCAGCAGCGTAGTAGGTTCCAGGGGCACCTACAATGAGCAGTTCTTC. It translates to CASSVVGSRGTYNEQFF.

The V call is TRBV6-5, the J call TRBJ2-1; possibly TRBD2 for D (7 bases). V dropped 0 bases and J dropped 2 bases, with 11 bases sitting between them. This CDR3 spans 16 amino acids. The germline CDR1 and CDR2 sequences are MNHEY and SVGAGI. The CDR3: CASSYSGGGPYNEQFF. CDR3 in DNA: TGTGCCAGCAGTTACTCTGGGGGGGGGCCCTACAATGAGCAGTTCTTC.

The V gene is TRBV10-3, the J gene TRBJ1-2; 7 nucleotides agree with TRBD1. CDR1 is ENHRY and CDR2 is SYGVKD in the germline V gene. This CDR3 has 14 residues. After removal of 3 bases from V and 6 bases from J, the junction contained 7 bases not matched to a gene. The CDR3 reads CAISDGGGVNGYTF. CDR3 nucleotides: TGTGCCATCAGTGATGGAGGGGGCGTAAATGGCTACACCTTC.

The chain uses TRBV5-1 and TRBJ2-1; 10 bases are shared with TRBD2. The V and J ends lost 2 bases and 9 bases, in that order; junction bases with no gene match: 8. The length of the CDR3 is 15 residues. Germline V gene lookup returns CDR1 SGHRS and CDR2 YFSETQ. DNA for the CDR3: TGCGCCAGCAGCTTAACTAGCGGGGCGCAAGGTGAGCAGTTCTTC. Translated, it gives CASSLTSGAQGEQFF.

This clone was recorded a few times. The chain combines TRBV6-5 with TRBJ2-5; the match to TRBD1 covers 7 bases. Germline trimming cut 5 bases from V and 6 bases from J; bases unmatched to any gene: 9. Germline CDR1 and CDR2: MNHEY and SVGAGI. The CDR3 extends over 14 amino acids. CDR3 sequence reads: CASSPDRVGQTQYF. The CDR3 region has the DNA TGTGCCAGCAGTCCCGACAGGGTAGGGCAGACCCAGTACTTC.

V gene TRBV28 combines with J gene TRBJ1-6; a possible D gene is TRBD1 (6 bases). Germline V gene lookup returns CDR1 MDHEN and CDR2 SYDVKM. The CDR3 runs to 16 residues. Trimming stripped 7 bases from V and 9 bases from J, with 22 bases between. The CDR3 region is CASIGSTGQRSSPLHF. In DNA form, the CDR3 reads TGTGCCAGCATCGGATCAACCGGACAGCGTAGTTCACCCCTCCACTTT.

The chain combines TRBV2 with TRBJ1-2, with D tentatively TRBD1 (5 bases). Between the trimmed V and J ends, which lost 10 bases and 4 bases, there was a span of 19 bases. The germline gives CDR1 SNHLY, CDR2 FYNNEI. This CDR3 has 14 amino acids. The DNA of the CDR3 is TGTGCCACCAAAGAAAGCGGGGGGACCTATGGCTACACCTTC. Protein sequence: CATKESGGTYGYTF.

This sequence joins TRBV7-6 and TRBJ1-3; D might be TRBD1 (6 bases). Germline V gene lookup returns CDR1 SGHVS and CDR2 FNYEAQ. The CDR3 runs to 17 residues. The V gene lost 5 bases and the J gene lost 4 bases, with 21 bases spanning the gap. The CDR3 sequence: CASSPSGGRGAGNTIYF. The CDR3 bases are TGTGCCAGCAGCCCATCTGGGGGCAGGGGAGCCGGAAACACCATATATTTT.

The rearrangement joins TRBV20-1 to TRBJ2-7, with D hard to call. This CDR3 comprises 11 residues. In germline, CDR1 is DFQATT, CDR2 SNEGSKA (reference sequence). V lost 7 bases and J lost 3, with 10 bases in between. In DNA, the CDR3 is TGCAGTGTCCTAGGTGGCTACGAGCAGTACTTC. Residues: CSVLGGYEQYF.

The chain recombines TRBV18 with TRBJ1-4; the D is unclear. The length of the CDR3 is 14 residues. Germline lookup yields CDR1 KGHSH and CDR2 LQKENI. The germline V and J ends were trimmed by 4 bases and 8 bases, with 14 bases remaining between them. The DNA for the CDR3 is TGTGCCAGCTCACGCCGGGAATCCGCCGAAAAACTGTTTTTT. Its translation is CASSRRESAEKLFF.

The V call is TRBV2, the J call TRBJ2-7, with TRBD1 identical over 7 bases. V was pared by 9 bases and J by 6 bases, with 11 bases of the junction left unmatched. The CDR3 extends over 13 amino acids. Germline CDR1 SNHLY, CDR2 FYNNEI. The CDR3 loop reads CASRRTGLAEQYF. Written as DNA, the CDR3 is TGTGCCAGTCGCCGGACAGGTTTGGCCGAGCAGTACTTC.